Listed below are T cell receptor beta chains from one sample, sequenced in a study of blood T cell repertoires in COVID-19. The data were produced by immunoSEQ multiplex PCR, yet TCRdb's version contains in-frame clones alone and is incomplete. This table holds tens of thousands of clones, around 75% found once. Sequenced input: peripheral blood. Receptor source: an elderly woman with active or convalescent COVID-19. The CDR3 runs from the conserved cysteine through the conserved F or W. A clone size is listed for some rows: how often the clone was seen (once, few, many), or a class if it is expanded.

v_call clone_size cdr3_aa
TRBV13 - CASSLARYTGELFF
TRBV18 - CASSPYEGGQGVLYGYTF
TRBV11-2 once CASSLAGNTEAFF
TRBV30 - CAWSVLLEKQFF
TRBV28 - CASSLGQGNSPLHF
TRBV7-9 - CASLRSGTDTQYF
TRBV3-1/TRBV3-2 - CASRLGQGPSEQYF
TRBV5-1 - CASSLQQDYGYTF
TRBV9 once CASSASGASMSPLHF
TRBV2 - CASSELAGGLGDTQYF
TRBV7-2 - CASTPDRFNEQFF
TRBV10-3 - CAIGTGNTGELFF
TRBV10-3 - CAISGTGYGYGYTF
TRBV27 - CASGQPNTGELFF
TRBV10-3 - CAISLSDRGRMNTIYF
TRBV9 - CASSGGPAGGREYTF
TRBV7-2 - CASSPRTLSYEQYF
TRBV2 - CASSEFGLAGTYEQYF
TRBV27 - CASSGGLYTEAFF
TRBV5-4 once CASTLDSSSYNEQFF
TRBV10-3 - CAISGGGGETQYF
TRBV24-1 once CATTKLAGGPSGELFF
TRBV10-3 few CAISGLAGPRDTQYF
TRBV20-1 - CSASRTSGVNEQFF
TRBV27 - CASSFLGRSLSGSPLHF
TRBV19 once CASSVTGESGNTIYF
TRBV6-4 - CASSGQMNTEAFF
TRBV5-1 - CASSKQGSSTDTQYF
TRBV27 - CASSLYRDTEAFF
TRBV29-1 - CSVSVLAGETQYF
TRBV6-5 few CASRRGLGTEAFF
TRBV5-1 - CASSRDNERLQFF
TRBV5-1 - CASMGQNTGELFF
TRBV18 - CASSPRPSGGASQETQYF
TRBV6-6 - CASSYLSGTAVGYTF
TRBV12-5 - CASGLVRYRGQVDSYEQYF
TRBV7-2 - CASSLNGGNQPQHF
TRBV7-6 - CASSFRADRDQPQHF
TRBV5-8 - CASRTGHPDTGELFF
TRBV12-5 - CASGFGMIQEVRELFF
TRBV18 few CASSPERMNTDTQYF
TRBV10-2 - CASSGGALTGGNQPQHF
TRBV7-2 - CASTLTNAVTEAFF
TRBV7-2 once CASSFYGGTTDTQYF
TRBV19 - CASRRDRVRSNEQFF
TRBV6-5 - CASSYAGTGDFDTQYF
TRBV18 - CASSPLGLQTGGLETQYF
TRBV5-4 - CASSFTLWDSKNTEAFF
TRBV9 - CASSVGAGTYSGNTIYF
TRBV5-4 - CASSLGTDPGGGEKLFF
TRBV5-6 - CASSPTLRASKNIQYF
TRBV15 - CASATGLAVYEQYF
TRBV30 - CAWRAPGGAVTGELFF
TRBV30 - CAWSPQREQPQHF
TRBV7-8 - CASSPQGYGYTF